The 8 T cell receptor beta chains in this list originate from one sample, sequenced in a study of T cell repertoires in cytomegalovirus infection. TCRdb reanalysed the reads using MiXCR and keeps one entry per CDR3 protein. The table has 250,000 to 300,000 distinct CDR3 sequences, roughly 26% seen once. The source material was PBMCs. These receptors were taken from a human donor in good health (CMV status not recorded). Some clones in this sample may be carry-over from other donors' samples.

The chain has TRBV28 and TRBJ2-1; no firm D call. The CDR3 runs 15 residues. Per the germline V gene, CDR1 is MDHEN and CDR2 is SYDVKM. V was cut by 6 bases and J by 0 bases, with 12 bases left in between. The CDR3 protein is CASRSRRGSYNEQFF. The CDR3 bases are TGTGCCAGCAGGTCGAGGCGAGGCTCCTACAATGAGCAGTTCTTC.

The chain combines TRBV19 with TRBJ2-1, with TRBD2 matching 8 bases. CDR3 length equals 15 residues. CDR1 and CDR2 from the germline V gene are LNHDA and SQIVND (reference sequence). V trimming: 3 bases; J trimming: 4 bases; junction bases outside the gene matches: 5. In DNA form, the CDR3 reads TGTGCCAGTAGTATCAGGAGCGGGGGTTACAATGAGCAGTTCTTC. Translated: CASSIRSGGYNEQFF.

The V gene is TRBV11-2, the J gene TRBJ1-6; D unresolved. Germline assignment: CDR1 SGHAT and CDR2 FQNNGV. The CDR3 runs to 13 residues. V gave up 1 base and J gave up 10 bases, with 8 bases separating them. As DNA, the CDR3 is TGTGCCAGCAGCTTAGCTCCGAAGTCACCCCTCCACTTT. Encoded protein: CASSLAPKSPLHF.

The chain joins TRBV28 to TRBJ2-1, with D perhaps TRBD2 (6 bases). CDR3 size: 14 residues. V was shortened by 6 bases and J by 9 bases, with 18 bases between the two germline ends. The germline V gene has CDR1 MDHEN and CDR2 SYDVKM. CDR3: CASSLGAGTVEQFF. The CDR3 DNA reads as TGTGCCAGCAGCTTGGGCGCGGGAACGGTTGAGCAGTTCTTC. The entire variable domain, with the rest obtained from reference TRBV28 and TRBJ2-1, is as follows: DVKVTQSSRYLVKRTGEKVFLECVQDMDHENMFWYRQDPGLGLRLIYFSYDVKMKEKGDIPEGYSVSREKKERFSLILESASTNQTSMYLCASSLGAGTVEQFFGPGTRLTVL.

This clonotype was counted between two and nine times. The chain couples TRBV12-3 or TRBV12-4 to TRBJ2-1, with TRBD2 matching over 11 bases. The CDR3 is 16 residues long. The trim removed 7 bases at V and 5 bases at J, leaving 10 bases unmatched. CDR3 nucleotides: TGTGCCAGCATCCTACTACTAGCGGGAGTCCACAATGAGCAGTTCTTC. This sequence encodes CASILLLAGVHNEQFF.

The chain links TRBV11-2 to TRBJ2-1; 8 nucleotides line up with TRBD2. The germline V gene has CDR1 SGHAT and CDR2 FQNNGV. J gave up 2 bases and V 5 bases, and 11 bases lay outside the gene matches. This CDR3 is 17 amino acids long. CDR3 residues: CASSVQIAGSPYNEQFF. As DNA, the CDR3 is TGTGCCAGCAGCGTTCAAATAGCGGGATCCCCCTACAATGAGCAGTTCTTC.

This clonotype was recorded many times. The chain uses TRBV11-2 and TRBJ2-3; 8 bases agree with TRBD1. J was trimmed by 6 bases and V by 9 bases; bases with no gene match: 5. Looked up from germline, CDR1 is SGHAT and CDR2 is FQNNGV. This CDR3 is 12 amino acids long. The CDR3 DNA is TGTGCCAGTAAAACAGGGGGGGATACGCAGTATTTT. It encodes CASKTGGDTQYF.

The chain uses TRBV29-1 and TRBJ2-2, with 8 bases aligning to TRBD2. The V gene's germline CDR1 is SQVTM and CDR2 ANQGSEA. CDR3 length: 15 residues. Unmatched junction bases numbered 14, after V lost 7 bases and J lost 7 bases. The CDR3 DNA is TGCAGCGCGCTGACCGGGACTAGTTCTGGCGGGGAGCTGTTTTTT. This encodes CSALTGTSSGGELFF.